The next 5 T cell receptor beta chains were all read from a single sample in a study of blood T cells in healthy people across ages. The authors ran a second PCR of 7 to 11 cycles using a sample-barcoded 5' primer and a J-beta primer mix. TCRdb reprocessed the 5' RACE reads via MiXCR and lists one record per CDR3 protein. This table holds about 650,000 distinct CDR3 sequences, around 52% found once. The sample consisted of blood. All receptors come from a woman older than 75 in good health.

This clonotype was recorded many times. CDR3 protein: CASSPRGTGEKLFF. The CDR3 DNA is TGCGCCAGCAGTCCCCGCGGGACAGGCGAAAAACTGTTTTTT. V usage is TRBV5-1 and J usage is TRBJ1-4; 8 nucleotides line up with TRBD1. Germline-derived CDR1 and CDR2 are SGHRS and YFSETQ. The junction had 8 bases not matched to a gene; V was cut back by 5 bases and J by 8 bases. The CDR3 is 14 residues long.

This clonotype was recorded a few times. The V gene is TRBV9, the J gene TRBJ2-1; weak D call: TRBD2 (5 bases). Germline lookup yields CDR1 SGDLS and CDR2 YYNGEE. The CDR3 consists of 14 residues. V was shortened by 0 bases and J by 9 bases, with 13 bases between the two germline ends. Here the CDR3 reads CASSVGGLATEQFF. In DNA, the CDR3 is TGTGCCAGCAGCGTAGGCGGGCTTGCCACTGAGCAGTTCTTC.

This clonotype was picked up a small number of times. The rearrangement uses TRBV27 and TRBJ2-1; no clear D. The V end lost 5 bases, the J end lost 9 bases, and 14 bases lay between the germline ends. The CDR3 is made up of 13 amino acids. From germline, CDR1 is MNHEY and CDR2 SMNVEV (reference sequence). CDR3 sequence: CASSDGSPVEQFF. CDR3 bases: TGTGCCAGCAGTGACGGTAGTCCGGTTGAGCAGTTCTTC.

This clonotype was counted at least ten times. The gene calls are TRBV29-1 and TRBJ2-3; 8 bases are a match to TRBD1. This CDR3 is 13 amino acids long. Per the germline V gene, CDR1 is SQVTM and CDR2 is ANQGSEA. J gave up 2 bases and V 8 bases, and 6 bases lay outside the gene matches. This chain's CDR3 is CSPRTGPTDTQYF. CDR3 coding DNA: TGCAGCCCACGGACAGGGCCCACAGATACGCAGTATTTT.

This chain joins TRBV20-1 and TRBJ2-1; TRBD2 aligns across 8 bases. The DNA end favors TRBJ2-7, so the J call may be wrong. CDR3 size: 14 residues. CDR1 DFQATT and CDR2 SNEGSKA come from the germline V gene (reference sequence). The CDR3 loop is CSASRGGARNEQYF. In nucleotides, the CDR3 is TGCAGTGCTAGCCGGGGGGGGGCGAGGAATGAGCAGTACTTC.